The sequence of this TCR beta chain was determined in a study of T cell responses to AZD1222 COVID-19 vaccine. Method: immunoSEQ multiplex PCR; TCRdb's copy keeps in-frame clones and lacks some. The sample has approximately 180,000 clones; 90% to 95% are singletons. The CDR3 runs 13 residues. V lost 1 base, J lost 11 bases, and 7 bases stayed unmatched. Germline CDR1 and CDR2: MNHEY and SVGAGI. The gene calls are TRBV6-5 and TRBJ1-1; the match to TRBD1 covers 7 bases. This specimen was peripheral blood, taken on day 0 of AZD1222 vaccination. This TCR was sampled from an adult in good health. The CDR3 spells CASSYLEGARAFF. The CDR3 coding sequence is TGTGCCAGCAGTTACTTAGAGGGGGCAAGGGCTTTCTTT.